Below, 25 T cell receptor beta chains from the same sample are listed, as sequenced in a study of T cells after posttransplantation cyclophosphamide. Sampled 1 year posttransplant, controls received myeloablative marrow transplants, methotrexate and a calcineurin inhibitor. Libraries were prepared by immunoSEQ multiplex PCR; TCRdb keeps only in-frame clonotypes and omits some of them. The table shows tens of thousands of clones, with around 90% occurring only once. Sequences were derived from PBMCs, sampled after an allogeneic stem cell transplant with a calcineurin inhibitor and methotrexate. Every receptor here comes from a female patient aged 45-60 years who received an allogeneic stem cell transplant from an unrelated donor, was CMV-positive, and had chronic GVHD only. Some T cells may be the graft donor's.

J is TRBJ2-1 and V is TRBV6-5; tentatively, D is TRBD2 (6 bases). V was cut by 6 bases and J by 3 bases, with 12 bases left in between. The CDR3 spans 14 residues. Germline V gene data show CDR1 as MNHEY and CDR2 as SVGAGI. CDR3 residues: CASRNSGVYNEQFF. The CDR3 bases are TGTGCCAGCAGAAATTCGGGGGTCTACAATGAGCAGTTCTTC.

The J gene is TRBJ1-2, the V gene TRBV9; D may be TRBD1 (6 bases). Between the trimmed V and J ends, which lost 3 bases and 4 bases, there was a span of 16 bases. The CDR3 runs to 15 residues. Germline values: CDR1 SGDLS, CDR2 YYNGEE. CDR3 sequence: CASSGGQGYGYGYTF. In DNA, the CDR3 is TGTGCCAGCAGCGGGGGACAAGGTTACGGCTATGGCTACACCTTC.

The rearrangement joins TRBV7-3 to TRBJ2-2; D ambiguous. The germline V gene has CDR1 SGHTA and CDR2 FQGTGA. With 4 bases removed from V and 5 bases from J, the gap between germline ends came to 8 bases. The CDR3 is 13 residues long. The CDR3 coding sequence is TGTGCCAGCAGCTCCCGACTGACCGGGGAGCTGTTTTTT. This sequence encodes CASSSRLTGELFF.

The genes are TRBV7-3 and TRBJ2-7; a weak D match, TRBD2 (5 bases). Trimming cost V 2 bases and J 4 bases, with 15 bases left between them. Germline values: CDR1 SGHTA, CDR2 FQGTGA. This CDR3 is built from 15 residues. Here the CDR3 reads CASSLSLPWRYEQYF. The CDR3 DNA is TGTGCCAGCAGCTTATCCCTCCCTTGGAGGTACGAGCAGTACTTC.

CDR3 amino acids: CAWMTGGSYEQYF. CDR3 in DNA: TGTGCCTGGATGACAGGGGGCTCTTACGAGCAGTACTTC. The genes are TRBV30 and TRBJ2-5, with TRBD1 identical over 10 bases. The end of the DNA fits TRBJ2-7 better, so the J call may be wrong. The germline V gene encodes CDR1 GTSNPN and CDR2 SVGIG (reference sequence). The CDR3 runs to 13 residues.

The CDR3 region is CASSLDRGSIDGYTF. DNA of the CDR3: TGTGCCAGCAGCTTAGACAGGGGGTCGATCGATGGCTACACCTTC. The rearrangement joins TRBV7-3 to TRBJ1-2; 9 nucleotides match TRBD1. V was pared by 2 bases and J by 6 bases, with 7 bases of the junction left unmatched. The germline CDR1 and CDR2 sequences are SGHTA and FQGTGA. This CDR3 is 15 amino acids long.

The CDR3 DNA follows: TGTGCCAGCAGCTTAGAGGGCGGGAGAGACTACAATGAGCAGTTCTTC. Translation gives CASSLEGGRDYNEQFF. V gene TRBV7-8 combines with J gene TRBJ2-1; 7 nucleotides match TRBD2. CDR3 size: 16 residues. With V trimmed by 1 base and J by 3 bases, 6 bases remained unmatched. Germline values: CDR1 SGHVS, CDR2 FQNEAQ. The variable domain in full, completed from reference TRBV7-8 and TRBJ2-1, reads GAGVSQSPRYKVAKRGQDVALRCDPISGHVSLFWYQQALGQGPEFLTYFQNEAQLDKSGLPSDRFFAERPEGSVSTLKIQRTQQEDSAVYLCASSLEGGRDYNEQFFGPGTRLTVL.

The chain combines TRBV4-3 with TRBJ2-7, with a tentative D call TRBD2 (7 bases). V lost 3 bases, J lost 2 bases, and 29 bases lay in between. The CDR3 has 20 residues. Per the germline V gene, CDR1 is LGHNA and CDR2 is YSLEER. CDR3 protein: CASSQKALYGGRDVTYEQYF. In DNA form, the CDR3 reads TGCGCCAGCAGCCAGAAGGCCTTGTACGGGGGGCGGGACGTGACCTACGAGCAGTACTTC.

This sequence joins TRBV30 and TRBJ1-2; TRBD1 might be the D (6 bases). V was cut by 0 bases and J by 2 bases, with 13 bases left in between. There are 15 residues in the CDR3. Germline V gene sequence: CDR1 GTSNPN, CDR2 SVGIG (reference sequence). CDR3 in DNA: TGTGCCTGGAGTGTAGGCCCCCAGGGGAACTATGGCTACACCTTC. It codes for CAWSVGPQGNYGYTF.

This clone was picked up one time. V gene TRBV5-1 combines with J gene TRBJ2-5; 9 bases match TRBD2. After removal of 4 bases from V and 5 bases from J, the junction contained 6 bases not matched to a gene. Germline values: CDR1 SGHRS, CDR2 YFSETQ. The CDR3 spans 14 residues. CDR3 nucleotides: TGCGCCAGCAGCCTCGCGGGGGGGGTGGAGACCCAGTACTTC. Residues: CASSLAGGVETQYF.

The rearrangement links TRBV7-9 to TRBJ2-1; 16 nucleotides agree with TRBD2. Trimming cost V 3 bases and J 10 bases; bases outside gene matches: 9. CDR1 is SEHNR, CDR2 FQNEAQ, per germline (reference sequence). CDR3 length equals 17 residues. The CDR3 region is CASSLPGLAGGPREQFF. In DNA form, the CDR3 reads TGTGCCAGCAGCTTGCCGGGACTAGCGGGAGGGCCGAGAGAGCAGTTCTTC.

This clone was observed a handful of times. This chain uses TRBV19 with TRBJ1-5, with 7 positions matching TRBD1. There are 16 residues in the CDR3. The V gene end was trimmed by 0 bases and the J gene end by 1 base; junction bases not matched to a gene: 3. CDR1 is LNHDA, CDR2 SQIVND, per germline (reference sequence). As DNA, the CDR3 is TGTGCCAGTAGTATAGAGACAGGGAGGAGCAATCAGCCCCAGCATTTT. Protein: CASSIETGRSNQPQHF.

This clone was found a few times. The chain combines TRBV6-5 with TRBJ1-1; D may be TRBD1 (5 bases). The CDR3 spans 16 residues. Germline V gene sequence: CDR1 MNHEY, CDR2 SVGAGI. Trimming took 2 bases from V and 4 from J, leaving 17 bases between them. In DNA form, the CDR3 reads TGTGCCAGCAGTTACGAGGACACGGCGGAGTCCACTGAAGCTTTCTTT. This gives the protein CASSYEDTAESTEAFF.

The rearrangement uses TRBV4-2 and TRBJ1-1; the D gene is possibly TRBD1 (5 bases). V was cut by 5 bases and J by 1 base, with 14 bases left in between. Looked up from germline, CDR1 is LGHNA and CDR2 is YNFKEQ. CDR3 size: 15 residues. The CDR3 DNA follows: TGTGCCAGCAGCGCCCGGGGGGGACGGAACACTGAAGCTTTCTTT. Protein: CASSARGGRNTEAFF.

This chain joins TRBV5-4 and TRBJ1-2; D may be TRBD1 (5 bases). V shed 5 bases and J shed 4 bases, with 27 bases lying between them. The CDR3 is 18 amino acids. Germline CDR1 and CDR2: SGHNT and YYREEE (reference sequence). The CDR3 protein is CASRFGGRGLSPLYGYTF. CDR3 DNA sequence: TGTGCCAGCAGATTCGGGGGGAGGGGCCTTTCTCCCCTCTATGGCTACACCTTC.

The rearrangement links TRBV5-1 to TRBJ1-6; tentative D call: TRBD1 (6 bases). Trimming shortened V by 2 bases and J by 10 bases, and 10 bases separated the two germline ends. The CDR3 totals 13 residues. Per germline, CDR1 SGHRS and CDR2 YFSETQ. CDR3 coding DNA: TGCGCCAGCAGCTTTACAGGGTACTCACCCCTCCACTTT. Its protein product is CASSFTGYSPLHF.

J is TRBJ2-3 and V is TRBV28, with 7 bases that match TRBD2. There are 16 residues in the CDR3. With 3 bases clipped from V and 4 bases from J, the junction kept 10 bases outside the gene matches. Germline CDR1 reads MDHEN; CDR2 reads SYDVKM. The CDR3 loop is CASSFVGGSRADTQYF. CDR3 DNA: TGTGCCAGCAGTTTTGTCGGCGGGAGTCGTGCAGATACGCAGTATTTT.

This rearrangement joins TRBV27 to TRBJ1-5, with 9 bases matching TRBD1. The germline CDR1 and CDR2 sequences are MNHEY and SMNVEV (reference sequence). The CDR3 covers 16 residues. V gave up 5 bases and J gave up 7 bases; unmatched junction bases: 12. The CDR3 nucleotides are TGTGCCAGCAGTCCCCGGACAGGGGCCCAAGGACAGCCCCAGCATTTT. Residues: CASSPRTGAQGQPQHF.

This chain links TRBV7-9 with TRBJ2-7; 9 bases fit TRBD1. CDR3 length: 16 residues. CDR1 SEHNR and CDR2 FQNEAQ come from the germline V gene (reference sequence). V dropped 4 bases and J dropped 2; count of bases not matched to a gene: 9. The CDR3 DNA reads TGTGCCAGCAGCTCCAACAGGGGGCGAACACCCTACGAGCAGTACTTC. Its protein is CASSSNRGRTPYEQYF.

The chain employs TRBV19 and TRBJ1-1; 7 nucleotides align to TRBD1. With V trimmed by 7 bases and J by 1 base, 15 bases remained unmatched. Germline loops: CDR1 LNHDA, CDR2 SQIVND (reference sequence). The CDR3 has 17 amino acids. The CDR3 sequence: CASTLRQGYSSNTEAFF. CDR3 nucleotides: TGTGCCAGTACACTTCGACAGGGCTATTCATCGAACACTGAAGCTTTCTTT.

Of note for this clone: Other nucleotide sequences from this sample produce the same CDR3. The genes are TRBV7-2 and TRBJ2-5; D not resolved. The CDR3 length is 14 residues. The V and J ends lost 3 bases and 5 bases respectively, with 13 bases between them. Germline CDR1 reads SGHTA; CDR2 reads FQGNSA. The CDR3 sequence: CASSFQLTEETQYF. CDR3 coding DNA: TGTGCCAGCAGCTTCCAGCTGACGGAGGAGACCCAGTACTTC. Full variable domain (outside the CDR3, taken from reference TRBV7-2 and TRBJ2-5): GAGVSQSPSNKVTEKGKDVELRCDPISGHTALYWYRQSLGQGLEFLIYFQGNSAPDKSGLPSDRFSAERTGGSVSTLTIQRTQQEDSAVYLCASSFQLTEETQYFGPGTRLLVL.

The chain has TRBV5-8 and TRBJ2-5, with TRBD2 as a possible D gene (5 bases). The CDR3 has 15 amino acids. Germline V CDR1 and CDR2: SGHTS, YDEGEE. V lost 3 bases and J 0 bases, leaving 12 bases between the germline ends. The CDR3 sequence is CASSWTRVYQETQYF. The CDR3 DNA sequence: TGTGCCAGCAGCTGGACGCGGGTGTACCAAGAGACCCAGTACTTC.

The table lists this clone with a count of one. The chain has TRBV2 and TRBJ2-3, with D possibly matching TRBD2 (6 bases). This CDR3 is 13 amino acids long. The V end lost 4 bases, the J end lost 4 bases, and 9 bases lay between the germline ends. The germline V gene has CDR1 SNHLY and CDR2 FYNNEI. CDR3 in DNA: TGTGCCAGCAGTGGGAGGGCATCAGATACGCAGTATTTT. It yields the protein CASSGRASDTQYF.

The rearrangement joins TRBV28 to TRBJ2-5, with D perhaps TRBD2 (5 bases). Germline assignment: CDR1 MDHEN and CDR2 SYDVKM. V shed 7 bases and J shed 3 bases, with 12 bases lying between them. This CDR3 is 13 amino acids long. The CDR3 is CASNGLAEETQYF. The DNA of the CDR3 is TGTGCCAGCAACGGCCTAGCCGAAGAGACCCAGTACTTC.

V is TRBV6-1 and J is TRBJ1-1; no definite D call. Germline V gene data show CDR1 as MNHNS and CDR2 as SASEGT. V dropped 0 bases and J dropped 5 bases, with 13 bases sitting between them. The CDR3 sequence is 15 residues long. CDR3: CASSEALTVWTEAFF. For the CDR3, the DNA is TGTGCCAGCAGTGAAGCGCTTACAGTCTGGACTGAAGCTTTCTTT.